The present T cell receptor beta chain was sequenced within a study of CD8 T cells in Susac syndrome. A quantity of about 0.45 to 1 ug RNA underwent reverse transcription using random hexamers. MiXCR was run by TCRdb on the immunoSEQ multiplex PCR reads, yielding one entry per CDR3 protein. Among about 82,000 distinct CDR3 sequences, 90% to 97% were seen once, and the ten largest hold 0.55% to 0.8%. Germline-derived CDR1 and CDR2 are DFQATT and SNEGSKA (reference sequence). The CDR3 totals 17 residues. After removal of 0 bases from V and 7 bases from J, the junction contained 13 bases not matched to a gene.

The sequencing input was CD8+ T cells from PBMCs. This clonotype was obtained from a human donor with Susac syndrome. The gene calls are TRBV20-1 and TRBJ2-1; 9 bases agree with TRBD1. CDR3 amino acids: CSARDRIRTGDWNEQFF. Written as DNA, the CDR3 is TGCAGTGCTAGAGATAGAATCCGGACAGGGGATTGGAATGAGCAGTTCTTC.